This T cell receptor (beta chain) was observed in a study of graft-versus-host responses after intestinal transplantation. Study conclusions and caveats: Within the allografts of patients who had graft-donor T cell macrochimerism, graft-versus-host to host-versus-graft clonal ratios were high.

Produced via immunoSEQ multiplex PCR; TCRdb's table is partial and in-frame only. The sample has 20,000 to 25,000 clones, around three fifths seen once; the top ten hold over 0.9%. The CDR3 spans 13 residues. V was cut by 3 bases and J by 0 bases, with 3 bases left in between. Germline V CDR1 and CDR2: MDHEN, SYDVKM. The clonotype comes from a human patient who received an intestinal transplant. V and J are TRBV28 and TRBJ2-4, with D uncertain. The sample in question was alloreactive CD4+ T cells from a mixed lymphocyte reaction culture, obtained before intestinal transplant. Subset described: CFSE-low proliferating T cells sorted from roughly six-day pre-transplant mixed lymphocyte reaction (GvH or HvG direction). CDR3 coding DNA: TGTGCCAGCAGTTTCGTAGCCAAAAACATTCAGTACTTC. Protein: CASSFVAKNIQYF.